This TCR beta chain was sequenced in a study of cytomegalovirus exposure and HLA in healthy donors. In this sample, this clone turned up a few times. Its antigen is undetermined. Study conclusions and caveats: A list of 150 to 200 TCR beta chains associated with cytomegalovirus was given.

J was trimmed by 2 bases and V by 5 bases; bases with no gene match: 5. CDR3 length: 14 residues. Germline V lookup: CDR1 SGHAT, CDR2 FQNNGV. PCR was performed using 60 Vbeta and 13 Jbeta primers. Produced via immunoSEQ multiplex PCR; TCRdb's table is partial and in-frame only. The sample has around 110,000 clones, 9% to 10% seen once. The chain employs TRBV11-2 and TRBJ1-1, with 7 bases aligning to TRBD1. Material: PBMCs. The clonotype comes from a man aged 30-40 years in good health and CMV-seronegative. CDR3 bases: TGTGCCAGCAGCCGAGGGACAGCAAACACTGAAGCTTTCTTT. Translated, it gives CASSRGTANTEAFF.